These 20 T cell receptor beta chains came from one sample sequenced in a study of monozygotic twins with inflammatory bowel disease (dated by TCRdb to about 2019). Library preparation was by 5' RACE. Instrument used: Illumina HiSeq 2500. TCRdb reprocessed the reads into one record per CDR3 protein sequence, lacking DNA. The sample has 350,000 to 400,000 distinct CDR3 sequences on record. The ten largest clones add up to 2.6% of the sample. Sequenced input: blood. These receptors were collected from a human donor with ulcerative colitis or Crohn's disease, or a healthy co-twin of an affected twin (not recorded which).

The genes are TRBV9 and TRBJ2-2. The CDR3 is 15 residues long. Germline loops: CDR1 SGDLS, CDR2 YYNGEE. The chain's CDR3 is CASRGTSSGTGELFF.

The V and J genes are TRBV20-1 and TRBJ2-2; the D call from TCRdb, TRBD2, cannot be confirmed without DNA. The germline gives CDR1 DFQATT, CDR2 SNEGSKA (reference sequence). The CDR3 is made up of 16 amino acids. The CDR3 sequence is CSASGRGSGVTGELFF.

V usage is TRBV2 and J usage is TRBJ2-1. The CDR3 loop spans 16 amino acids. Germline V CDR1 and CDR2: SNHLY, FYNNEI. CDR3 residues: CASSEKPWSSYNEQFF. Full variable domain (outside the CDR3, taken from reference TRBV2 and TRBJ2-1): EPEVTQTPSHQVTQMGQEVILRCVPISNHLYFYWYRQILGQKVEFLVSFYNNEISEKSEIFDDQFSVERPDGSNFTLKIRSTKLEDSAMYFCASSEKPWSSYNEQFFGPGTRLTVL.

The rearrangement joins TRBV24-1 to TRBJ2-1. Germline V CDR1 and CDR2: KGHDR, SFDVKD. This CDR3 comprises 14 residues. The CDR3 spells CATSDSDRPDEQFF.

The CDR3 loop is CASSQAELGYNEQFF. The V gene is TRBV3-1, the J gene TRBJ2-1. The CDR3 consists of 15 residues. CDR1 is LGHDT, CDR2 YNNKEL, per germline (reference sequence).

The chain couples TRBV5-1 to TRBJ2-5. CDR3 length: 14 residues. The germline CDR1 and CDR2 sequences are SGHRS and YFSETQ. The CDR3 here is CASSLAGDQETQYF.

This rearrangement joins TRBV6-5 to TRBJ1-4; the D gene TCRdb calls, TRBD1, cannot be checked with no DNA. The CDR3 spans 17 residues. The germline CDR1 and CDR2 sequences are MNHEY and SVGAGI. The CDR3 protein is CASSYSTTPFTNEKLFF.

CDR3 in amino acids: CSALRQVSYEQYF. The J gene is TRBJ2-7, the V gene TRBV20-1; TCRdb's D gene call, TRBD1, goes unchecked for lack of DNA. The CDR3 consists of 13 residues. Looked up from germline, CDR1 is DFQATT and CDR2 is SNEGSKA (reference sequence).

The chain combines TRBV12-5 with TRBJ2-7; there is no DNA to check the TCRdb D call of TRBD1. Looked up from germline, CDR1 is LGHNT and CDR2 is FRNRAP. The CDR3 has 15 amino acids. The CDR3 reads CASGRPPGQYYEQYF.

The CDR3 protein is CASSPLLAGETQYF. This chain links TRBV18 with TRBJ2-5; TCRdb gives TRBD1 as the D gene, but with no DNA this cannot be confirmed. CDR1 is KGHSH and CDR2 is LQKENI in the germline V gene. The CDR3 consists of 14 residues. The variable domain in full, completed from reference TRBV18 and TRBJ2-5, reads NAGVMQNPRHLVRRRGQEARLRCSPMKGHSHVYWYRQLPEEGLKFMVYLQKENIIDESGMPKERFSAEFPKEGPSILRIQQVVRGDSAAYFCASSPLLAGETQYFGPGTRLLVL.

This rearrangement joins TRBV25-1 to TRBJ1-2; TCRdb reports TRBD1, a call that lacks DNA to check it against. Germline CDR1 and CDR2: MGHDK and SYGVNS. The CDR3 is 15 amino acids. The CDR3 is CASSLPLDRGGGYTF.

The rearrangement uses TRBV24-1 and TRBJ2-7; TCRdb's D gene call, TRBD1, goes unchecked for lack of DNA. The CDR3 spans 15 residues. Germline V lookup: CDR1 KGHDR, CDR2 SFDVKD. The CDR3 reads CATSDPGRPDYEQYF.

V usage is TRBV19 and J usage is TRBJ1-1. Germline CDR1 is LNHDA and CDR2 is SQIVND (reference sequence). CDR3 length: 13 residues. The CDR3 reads CASKRGPNTEAFF.

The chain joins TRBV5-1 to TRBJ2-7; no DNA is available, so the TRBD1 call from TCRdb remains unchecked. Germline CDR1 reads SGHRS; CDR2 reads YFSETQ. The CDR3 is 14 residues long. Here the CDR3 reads CASSPRIQRYEQYF.

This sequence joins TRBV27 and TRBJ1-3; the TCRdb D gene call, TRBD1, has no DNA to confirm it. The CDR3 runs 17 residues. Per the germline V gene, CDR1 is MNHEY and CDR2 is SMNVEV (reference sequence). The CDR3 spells CASSPKTGALAGNTIYF.

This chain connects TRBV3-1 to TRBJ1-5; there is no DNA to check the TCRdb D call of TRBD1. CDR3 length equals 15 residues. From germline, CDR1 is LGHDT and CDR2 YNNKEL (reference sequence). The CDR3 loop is CASSHGQSGNQPQHF.

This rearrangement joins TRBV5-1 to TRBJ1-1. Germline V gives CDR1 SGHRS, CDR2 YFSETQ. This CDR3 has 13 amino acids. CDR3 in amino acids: CASSLGVLEEAFF.

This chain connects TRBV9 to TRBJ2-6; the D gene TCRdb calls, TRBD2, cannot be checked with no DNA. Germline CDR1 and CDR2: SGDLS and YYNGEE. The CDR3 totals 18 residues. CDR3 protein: CASSAGLAGASGANVLTF.

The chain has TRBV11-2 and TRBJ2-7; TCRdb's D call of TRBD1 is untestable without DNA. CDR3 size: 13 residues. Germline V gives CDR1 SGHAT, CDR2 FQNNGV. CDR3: CASSFRADYEQYF.

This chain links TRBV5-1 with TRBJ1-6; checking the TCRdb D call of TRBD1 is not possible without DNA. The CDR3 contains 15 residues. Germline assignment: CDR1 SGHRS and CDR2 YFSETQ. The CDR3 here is CASSDLTGYNSPLHF. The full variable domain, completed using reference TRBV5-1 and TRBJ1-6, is KAGVTQTPRYLIKTRGQQVTLSCSPISGHRSVSWYQQTPGQGLQFLFEYFSETQRNKGNFPGRFSGRQFSNSRSEMNVSTLELGDSALYLCASSDLTGYNSPLHFGNGTRLTVT.